In its sample, the clone carrying this T cell receptor (beta chain) was seen many times. The antigen is undetermined. The CDR3 regions of TCR beta were amplified from RNA transcripts. HTBI primers were used for first-round RT-PCR of the TCR CDR3. TCRdb called the multiplex PCR reads again in MiXCR, with one record for every CDR3 protein. The sample shows about 400,000 distinct CDR3 sequences, roughly an eighth of them seen only once. Disease duration was under 3 months in the ophthalmopathy patients, who also had a Clinical Activity Score of at least 3 and a NOSPECS grade of at least 4. This sample stems from a study of T cells in Graves' hyperthyroidism and ophthalmopathy. Overall study findings and caveats: Before onset, ophthalmopathy was predicted by the model a median around 6 months earlier. A model built on 13 V-J features separated ophthalmopathy from stable hyperthyroidism.

There are 16 residues in the CDR3. Germline V lookup: CDR1 LGHNT, CDR2 FRNRAP. With 7 bases clipped from V and 6 bases from J, the junction kept 17 bases outside the gene matches. The origin of this receptor is a man in his fifties with Graves' ophthalmopathy. The sample consisted of blood. The rearrangement uses TRBV12-5 and TRBJ1-1, with TRBD1 matching over 7 bases. The CDR3 DNA reads TGTGCTAGTGATCAGTTCGGTGGCAGGGGGAATGCTGAAGCTTTCTTT. Residues: CASDQFGGRGNAEAFF.